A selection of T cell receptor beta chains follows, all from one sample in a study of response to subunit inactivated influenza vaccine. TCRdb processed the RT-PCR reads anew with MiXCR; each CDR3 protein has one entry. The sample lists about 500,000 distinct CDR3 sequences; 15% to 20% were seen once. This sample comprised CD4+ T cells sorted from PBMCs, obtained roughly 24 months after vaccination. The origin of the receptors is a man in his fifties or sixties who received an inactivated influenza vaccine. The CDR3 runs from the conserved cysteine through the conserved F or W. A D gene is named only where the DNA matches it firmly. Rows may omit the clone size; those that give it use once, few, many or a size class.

CDR3 DNA: TGTGCCAGCAGTTACGAATTTAGCGGGGGACTTGATACGCAGTATTTT; CDR3 protein: CASSYEFSGGLDTQYF; V gene: TRBV6-2/TRBV6-3; D gene: TRBD2; J gene: TRBJ2-3; clone size: many
CDR3 DNA: TGTGCCAGCTCACCAGCGGACAGCTTCTATGGCTACACCTTC; CDR3 protein: CASSPADSFYGYTF; V gene: TRBV18; D gene: NA; J gene: TRBJ1-2; clone size: few
CDR3 DNA: TGCGCCAGCAGCTTGGTCCCCAGGGAGACCCAGTACTTC; CDR3 protein: CASSLVPRETQYF; V gene: TRBV5-6; D gene: NA; J gene: TRBJ2-5; clone size: many
CDR3 DNA: TGTGCCATCACCAAATCCGGGGCAGAAGGCTACACCTTC; CDR3 protein: CAITKSGAEGYTF; V gene: TRBV10-3; D gene: NA; J gene: TRBJ1-2; clone size: NA
CDR3 DNA: TGTGCCAGCAGCTTCCAGATGGGAGATACGCAGTATTTT; CDR3 protein: CASSFQMGDTQYF; V gene: TRBV7-3; D gene: NA; J gene: TRBJ2-3; clone size: once
CDR3 DNA: TGTGCCAGCAGCTTGAGTCAGGGTCTCTACGAGCAGTACTTC; CDR3 protein: CASSLSQGLYEQYF; V gene: TRBV7-2; D gene: NA; J gene: TRBJ2-7; clone size: NA
CDR3 DNA: TGCGCCAGCAGCTTAGGGACCCTCGATGAGCAGTTCTTC; CDR3 protein: CASSLGTLDEQFF; V gene: TRBV5-1; D gene: NA; J gene: TRBJ2-1; clone size: few
CDR3 DNA: TGTGCCAGCAGTCCGGGACAAGGATTGGAAAAACTGTTTTTT; CDR3 protein: CASSPGQGLEKLFF; V gene: TRBV12-3/TRBV12-4; D gene: NA; J gene: TRBJ1-4; clone size: few
CDR3 DNA: TGTGCCAGCAGTTTGATGTACACCGGGGAGCTGTTTTTT; CDR3 protein: CASSLMYTGELFF; V gene: TRBV12-3/TRBV12-4; D gene: NA; J gene: TRBJ2-2; clone size: NA
CDR3 DNA: TGTGCCAGCAGCGAAGGCAAGAATACGCAGTATTTT; CDR3 protein: CASSEGKNTQYF; V gene: TRBV3-1; D gene: NA; J gene: TRBJ2-3; clone size: NA
CDR3 DNA: TGTGCCAGCAGCCCAAGCTACTACGAGCAGTACTTC; CDR3 protein: CASSPSYYEQYF; V gene: TRBV14; D gene: NA; J gene: TRBJ2-7; clone size: NA
CDR3 DNA: TGTGCCAGCAGCCAAGATAGGTTTTACGGTAAACCCTACGAGCAGTACTTC; CDR3 protein: CASSQDRFYGKPYEQYF; V gene: TRBV3-1; D gene: NA; J gene: TRBJ2-7; clone size: NA